This entry lists 10 T cell receptor beta chains sequenced from one sample in a study of cytomegalovirus exposure and HLA in healthy donors. PCR employed 60 Vbeta and 13 Jbeta primers. Generated by immunoSEQ multiplex PCR, the TCRdb table keeps only in-frame clones and is missing some. Of some 120,000 clones in the sample, 80% to 90% were seen once. The sample comprised PBMCs. The receptors were gathered from a male donor in good health and CMV-seropositive.

The chain has TRBV5-1 and TRBJ1-2; TRBD1 agrees at 10 bases. This CDR3 region has 15 residues. V was pared by 2 bases and J by 7 bases, with 8 bases of the junction left unmatched. Germline V gene sequence: CDR1 SGHRS, CDR2 YFSETQ. CDR3 sequence: CASSLAPGQGTGYTF. The CDR3 bases are TGCGCCAGCAGCTTAGCCCCGGGACAGGGGACTGGCTACACCTTC. The entire variable domain, with the rest obtained from reference TRBV5-1 and TRBJ1-2, is as follows: KAGVTQTPRYLIKTRGQQVTLSCSPISGHRSVSWYQQTPGQGLQFLFEYFSETQRNKGNFPGRFSGRQFSNSRSEMNVSTLELGDSALYLCASSLAPGQGTGYTFGSGTRLTVV.

This clone was counted a few times. The V and J genes are TRBV15 and TRBJ2-3, with 7 nucleotides matching TRBD2. This CDR3 has 17 residues. V lost 0 bases and J lost 4; bases outside the gene matches: 10. CDR1 is LNHNV, CDR2 YYDKDF, per germline (reference sequence). Here the CDR3 reads CATSRDGGLTPSDTQYF. CDR3 coding DNA: TGTGCCACCAGCAGAGATGGGGGACTAACCCCCTCAGATACGCAGTATTTT.

The chain employs TRBV6-5 and TRBJ2-3; maybe TRBD2 (6 bases). The CDR3 sequence is 14 residues long. Germline values: CDR1 MNHEY, CDR2 SVGAGI. Trimming removed 2 bases at V and 1 base at J, with 7 bases between. In DNA, the CDR3 is TGTGCCAGCAGTTACCGCGGGGGCACAGATACGCAGTATTTT. Its protein is CASSYRGGTDTQYF.

In this sample, this clone turned up a few times. V and J are TRBV27 and TRBJ2-3, with 7 bases fitting TRBD2. From germline, CDR1 is MNHEY and CDR2 SMNVEV (reference sequence). This CDR3 contains 18 residues. V lost 5 bases, J lost 4 bases, and 18 bases stayed unmatched. In DNA, the CDR3 is TGTGCCAGCAGTACACCCGGGGCTAGCGGAGGGGCAGCAGATACGCAGTATTTT. Amino acids: CASSTPGASGGAADTQYF.

The rearrangement links TRBV7-3 to TRBJ2-1; 7 bases map to TRBD1. Trimming removed 2 bases from V and 8 bases from J; junction bases left unmatched: 3. Germline V CDR1 and CDR2: SGHTA, FQGTGA. The CDR3 extends over 13 amino acids. CDR3 sequence: CASSLHRGDEQFF. DNA of the CDR3: TGTGCCAGCAGCTTACACAGGGGCGATGAGCAGTTCTTC.

The gene calls are TRBV7-2 and TRBJ2-3, with TRBD1 matching over 8 bases. Germline V gene data show CDR1 as SGHTA and CDR2 as FQGNSA. V lost 2 bases, J lost 2 bases, and 6 bases stayed unmatched. CDR3 size: 16 residues. In DNA, the CDR3 is TGTGCCAGCAGCTTACAGACAGGGGTCAACACAGATACGCAGTATTTT. This sequence encodes CASSLQTGVNTDTQYF. The entire variable domain, with the rest obtained from reference TRBV7-2 and TRBJ2-3, is as follows: GAGVSQSPSNKVTEKGKDVELRCDPISGHTALYWYRQSLGQGLEFLIYFQGNSAPDKSGLPSDRFSAERTGGSVSTLTIQRTQQEDSAVYLCASSLQTGVNTDTQYFGPGTRLTVL.

The chain carries TRBV2 and TRBJ2-2; 8 positions match TRBD2. Germline V CDR1 and CDR2: SNHLY, FYNNEI. V trimming: 2 bases; J trimming: 0 bases; junction bases outside the gene matches: 2. The length of the CDR3 is 16 residues. The CDR3 reads CASSELAGSNTGELFF. CDR3 sequence (DNA): TGTGCCAGCAGTGAATTAGCGGGGTCGAACACCGGGGAGCTGTTTTTT.

This rearrangement joins TRBV6-4 to TRBJ2-5, with D possibly matching TRBD2 (5 bases). Germline assignment: CDR1 MRHNA and CDR2 SNTAGT. The CDR3 is made up of 13 amino acids. The germline V and J ends were trimmed by 6 bases and 4 bases, with 12 bases remaining between them. CDR3 in DNA: TGTGCCAGCAGCCCTAGGGCGGGAGAGACCCAGTACTTC. Translation gives CASSPRAGETQYF.

The chain employs TRBV5-1 and TRBJ2-3; 13 nucleotides align to TRBD2. The length of the CDR3 is 17 residues. The J segment lost 3 bases and the V segment lost 3 bases, leaving 7 bases of the junction unmatched. The V gene's germline CDR1 is SGHRS and CDR2 YFSETQ. In DNA form, the CDR3 reads TGCGCCAGCAGCTCTCTGAAGACTAGCGGGAGGACAGATACGCAGTATTTT. Its translation is CASSSLKTSGRTDTQYF.

This clone was observed a handful of times. The CDR3 spells CASSNSGTFYEQYF. The CDR3 coding sequence is TGCGCCAGCAGTAATTCCGGGACTTTCTACGAGCAGTACTTC. The V gene is TRBV10-1, the J gene TRBJ2-7, with D possibly being TRBD2 (6 bases). CDR1 and CDR2 (germline): WNHNN, SYGVQD (reference sequence). V was cut by 5 bases and J by 3 bases, with 14 bases left in between. The CDR3 is made up of 14 amino acids.